The 23 T cell receptor beta chains presented below share a single source sample, sequenced in a study of blood T cell repertoires in COVID-19. This table comes from immunoSEQ multiplex PCR, and its TCRdb copy is limited to in-frame clones, with some not included. The sample contains more than 65,000 clones, roughly 90% of which appear only once. The sequencing sample was made of peripheral blood. Receptor source: a woman between 50 and 59 years old with acute or convalescent COVID-19.

The chain is built from TRBV27 and TRBJ1-5; D is unclear. Between the trimmed V and J ends, which lost 3 bases and 0 bases, there was a span of 15 bases. CDR1 is MNHEY and CDR2 is SMNVEV in the germline V gene (reference sequence). The CDR3 is 17 amino acids. CDR3 nucleotide sequence: TGTGCCAGCAGTTTCGAACAGCCATTCTCTAGCAATCAGCCCCAGCATTTT. Amino acid sequence: CASSFEQPFSSNQPQHF.

The chain recombines TRBV19 with TRBJ1-3, with D tentatively TRBD1 (5 bases). The length of the CDR3 is 15 residues. CDR1 is LNHDA and CDR2 is SQIVND in the germline V gene (reference sequence). V was clipped by 4 bases and J by 0 bases, with 10 bases between them. CDR3 nucleotides: TGTGCCAGTAGTACCTGGACAAGCTCTGGAAACACCATATATTTT. Translated, it gives CASSTWTSSGNTIYF.

This chain uses TRBV7-9 with TRBJ1-3, with D perhaps matching TRBD1 (6 bases). The CDR3 length is 15 residues. V lost 4 bases and J 0 bases, leaving 10 bases between the germline ends. Germline V lookup: CDR1 SEHNR, CDR2 FQNEAQ (reference sequence). The DNA for the CDR3 is TGTGCCAGCAGCTCGGACAGACGCTCTGGAAACACCATATATTTT. Its translation: CASSSDRRSGNTIYF.

V and J are TRBV3-1 (or the pseudogene TRBV3-2) and TRBJ2-1, with 10 bases that match TRBD2. Germline-derived CDR1 and CDR2 are LGHDT and YNNKEL (reference sequence). J gave up 6 bases and V 8 bases, and 4 bases lay outside the gene matches. This CDR3 is built from 13 residues. For the CDR3, the DNA is TGTGCCAGCGGTCTAGCGGGAGCCAATGAGCAGTTCTTC. This translates into CASGLAGANEQFF.

This clone showed up just once. The genes are TRBV11-2 and TRBJ1-2; 10 nucleotides align to TRBD1. This CDR3 spans 16 amino acids. J was trimmed by 0 bases and V by 5 bases; bases with no gene match: 6. Germline V gene lookup returns CDR1 SGHAT and CDR2 FQNNGV. The CDR3 bases are TGTGCCAGCAGCGCGGCCGGGACAGGGGCTAACTATGGCTACACCTTC. This encodes CASSAAGTGANYGYTF.

The chain has TRBV2 and TRBJ2-5; 9 nucleotides align to TRBD1. This CDR3 contains 16 residues. The trim removed 6 bases at V and 5 bases at J, leaving 13 bases unmatched. Germline assignment: CDR1 SNHLY and CDR2 FYNNEI. CDR3 in DNA: TGTGCCAGCAGCCCGGGACAGGGTGTATTCGGGGAGACCCAGTACTTC. It yields the protein CASSPGQGVFGETQYF.

The genes are TRBV7-8 and TRBJ1-1; 9 positions match TRBD1. This CDR3 comprises 14 residues. Trimming removed 5 bases from V and 1 base from J; junction bases left unmatched: 2. Germline CDR1 and CDR2: SGHVS and FQNEAQ. The CDR3 sequence: CASSRGQGNTEAFF. The CDR3 DNA reads as TGTGCCAGCAGCCGGGGACAGGGGAACACTGAAGCTTTCTTT.

The gene calls are TRBV30 and TRBJ2-1; D is uncertain. Trimming took 0 bases from V and 7 from J, leaving 7 bases between them. CDR3 length equals 12 residues. The germline V gene has CDR1 GTSNPN and CDR2 SVGIG (reference sequence). Here the CDR3 DNA reads TGTGCCTGGAGTGTACTGGTGAATGAGCAGTTCTTC. Residues: CAWSVLVNEQFF.

This chain connects TRBV4-3 to TRBJ1-1, with 7 nucleotides matching TRBD1. Germline loops: CDR1 LGHNA, CDR2 YSLEER. V shed 0 bases, J shed 5 bases, and the junction held 9 bases outside the gene matches. This CDR3 has 16 residues. The CDR3 bases are TGCGCCAGCAGCCAAGAATGGGACAGAAGGCGGACTGAAGCTTTCTTT. Amino acids: CASSQEWDRRRTEAFF.

The chain has TRBV15 and TRBJ1-5; D is ambiguous. This CDR3 has 13 amino acids. CDR1 LNHNV and CDR2 YYDKDF come from the germline V gene (reference sequence). V dropped 5 bases and J dropped 7 bases, with 12 bases sitting between them. Here the CDR3 DNA reads TGTGCCACCAGCGGCTCCGGAGAGCAGCCCCAGCATTTT. It encodes CATSGSGEQPQHF.

The rearrangement uses TRBV7-9 and TRBJ2-2, with 7 bases identical to TRBD1. V was pared by 7 bases and J by 4 bases, with 9 bases of the junction left unmatched. Germline V gene lookup returns CDR1 SEHNR and CDR2 FQNEAQ (reference sequence). This CDR3 spans 15 amino acids. CDR3 sequence: CASTQGVRSTGELFF. CDR3 nucleotides: TGTGCCAGCACCCAGGGGGTCAGATCCACCGGGGAGCTGTTTTTT.

CDR3 loop: CASSVSPGQGGYEQYF. CDR3 DNA sequence: TGTGCCAGCAGCGTAAGCCCGGGACAGGGCGGCTACGAGCAGTACTTC. The chain carries TRBV7-9 and TRBJ2-7, with 9 bases aligning to TRBD1. CDR3 length: 16 amino acids. The V and J ends lost 5 bases and 3 bases, in that order; junction bases with no gene match: 11. Germline loops: CDR1 SEHNR, CDR2 FQNEAQ (reference sequence).

The gene calls are TRBV4-1 and TRBJ1-6; D is unresolved. The V gene lost 4 bases and the J gene lost 1 base, with 5 bases spanning the gap. The CDR3 is 14 residues long. CDR1 and CDR2 (germline): MGHRA, YSYEKL. The CDR3 here is CASSLVSYNSPLHF. CDR3 sequence (DNA): TGCGCCAGCAGCCTCGTATCCTATAATTCACCCCTCCACTTT.

The chain is built from TRBV14 and TRBJ2-7; possibly TRBD2 for D (5 bases). The germline gives CDR1 SGHDN, CDR2 FVKESK. V was clipped by 4 bases and J by 7 bases, with 8 bases between them. This CDR3 is built from 11 residues. The CDR3 spells CASSLAYEQYF. The CDR3, as DNA: TGTGCCAGCAGCCTAGCGTATGAGCAGTACTTC.

The chain combines TRBV27 with TRBJ2-3, with 8 bases lining up with TRBD2. CDR1 and CDR2 from the germline V gene are MNHEY and SMNVEV (reference sequence). The CDR3 loop spans 15 amino acids. Trimming cost V 6 bases and J 2 bases; bases outside gene matches: 7. In DNA, the CDR3 is TGTGCCAGCAGGGAGCGGGGGCTATCCACAGATACGCAGTATTTT. Encoded protein: CASRERGLSTDTQYF.

The chain recombines TRBV5-5 with TRBJ2-7, with D possibly TRBD1 on 6 matching bases. Germline CDR1 SGHKS, CDR2 YYEKEE (reference sequence). This CDR3 spans 12 amino acids. V shed 5 bases and J shed 4 bases, with 10 bases lying between them. CDR3 DNA: TGTGCCAGCAGTAACCAGGGGTACGAGCAGTACTTC. It encodes CASSNQGYEQYF.

The chain recombines TRBV12-3 or TRBV12-4 with TRBJ1-6; D gene ambiguous. Trimming cost V 2 bases and J 10 bases, with 6 bases left between them. This CDR3 contains 12 residues. The CDR3 region is CASSLFRSPLHF. As DNA, the CDR3 is TGTGCCAGCAGTTTATTCAGGTCACCCCTCCACTTT.

V usage is TRBV11-3 and J usage is TRBJ2-2; TRBD1 matches 12 bases. J lost 7 bases, V lost 3 bases, and 3 bases had no gene match. The CDR3 sequence is 15 residues long. Germline V gene lookup returns CDR1 SGHNT and CDR2 YENEEA. The CDR3 nucleotides are TGTGCCAGCAGCTTGGGACAGGGGGCAGGCGGGGAGCTGTTTTTT. Translated, it gives CASSLGQGAGGELFF. The full variable domain, completed using reference TRBV11-3 and TRBJ2-2, is EAGVVQSPRYKIIEKKQPVAFWCNPISGHNTLYWYLQNLGQGPELLIRYENEEAVDDSQLPKDRFSAERLKGVDSTLKIQPAELGDSAVYLCASSLGQGAGGELFFGEGSRLTVL.

The J gene is TRBJ1-1, the V gene TRBV12-3 or TRBV12-4; 7 bases align to TRBD1. V was pared by 5 bases and J by 5 bases, with 5 bases of the junction left unmatched. CDR3 length: 13 amino acids. This CDR3 reads CASSLRQGTEAFF. The CDR3 region has the DNA TGTGCCAGCAGTCTAAGACAGGGAACTGAAGCTTTCTTT.

The rearrangement links TRBV4-1 to TRBJ1-5; D may be TRBD1 (5 bases). The germline V and J ends were trimmed by 4 bases and 5 bases, with 15 bases remaining between them. The CDR3 has 15 residues. CDR1 is MGHRA, CDR2 YSYEKL, per germline. This CDR3 is CASSLGKGPDQPQHF. CDR3 DNA sequence: TGCGCCAGCAGCCTTGGGAAGGGGCCAGATCAGCCCCAGCATTTT.

V gene TRBV19 combines with J gene TRBJ1-5, with 7 bases fitting TRBD1. Trimming cost V 6 bases and J 4 bases; bases outside gene matches: 6. Germline V gene sequence: CDR1 LNHDA, CDR2 SQIVND (reference sequence). CDR3 length equals 14 residues. CDR3: CASSTTGFNQPQHF. CDR3 nucleotide sequence: TGTGCCAGTAGCACGACAGGGTTTAATCAGCCCCAGCATTTT. Full variable domain (remainder filled in from reference TRBV19 and TRBJ1-5): DGGITQSPKYLFRKEGQNVTLSCEQNLNHDAMYWYRQDPGQGLRLIYYSQIVNDFQKGDIAEGYSVSREKKESFPLTVTSAQKNPTAFYLCASSTTGFNQPQHFGDGTRLSIL.

The chain employs TRBV27 and TRBJ2-3, with D possibly matching TRBD1 (5 bases). The germline gives CDR1 MNHEY, CDR2 SMNVEV (reference sequence). The V and J ends lost 2 bases and 7 bases respectively, with 13 bases between them. The CDR3 runs to 14 residues. The CDR3 loop is CASSLNLQANTQYF. In DNA form, the CDR3 reads TGTGCCAGCAGTTTAAACCTACAGGCGAATACGCAGTATTTT.

The chain is built from TRBV11-2 and TRBJ1-6, with 7 bases that match TRBD1. Per germline, CDR1 SGHAT and CDR2 FQNNGV. This CDR3 region has 15 residues. Trimming cost V 4 bases and J 10 bases; bases outside gene matches: 10. The CDR3 nucleotides read TGTGCCAGCAGCTCGTTCACAGGGGCTGTATCACCCCTCCACTTT. Its protein is CASSSFTGAVSPLHF.